The 20 T cell receptor beta chains below were found in one sample sequenced in a study of blood T cell repertoires in COVID-19. Only in-frame clones appear in the TCRdb table, and some are missing; sequencing was by immunoSEQ multiplex PCR. The sample records fewer than 650,000 clones, 70% to 90% being singletons. The sequenced sample was peripheral blood. The receptors derive from a woman aged 50 to 60 with COVID-19, enrolled during active disease.

DNA for the CDR3: TGTGCCAGCAGCCAGGGCCCGGGCCAGGCTGGAAACACCATATATTTT. Its translation: CASSQGPGQAGNTIYF. This chain links TRBV7-2 with TRBJ1-3, with a possible D match to TRBD1 (5 bases). This CDR3 region has 16 residues. The V and J ends lost 5 bases and 2 bases respectively, with 16 bases between them. Germline assignment: CDR1 SGHTA and CDR2 FQGNSA.

The chain links TRBV9 to TRBJ2-7; possibly TRBD2 for D (6 bases). This CDR3 has 14 residues. The V and J ends lost 3 bases and 2 bases respectively, with 12 bases between them. Germline-derived CDR1 and CDR2 are SGDLS and YYNGEE. The CDR3 DNA is TGTGCCAGCAGCGCCGGCGGGGAGGCCTACGAGCAGTACTTC. Translated, it gives CASSAGGEAYEQYF.

The J gene is TRBJ1-2, the V gene TRBV7-2, with D possibly matching TRBD1 (6 bases). The germline CDR1 and CDR2 sequences are SGHTA and FQGNSA. V lost 2 bases and J lost 5, with 12 bases in between. This CDR3 has 14 residues. In nucleotides, the CDR3 is TGTGCCAGCAGCTTAAACTCAGGGACATATGGCTACACCTTC. Encoded protein: CASSLNSGTYGYTF. The variable domain in full, completed from reference TRBV7-2 and TRBJ1-2, reads GAGVSQSPSNKVTEKGKDVELRCDPISGHTALYWYRQSLGQGLEFLIYFQGNSAPDKSGLPSDRFSAERTGGSVSTLTIQRTQQEDSAVYLCASSLNSGTYGYTFGSGTRLTVV.

The genes are TRBV27 and TRBJ2-1, with 13 bases fitting TRBD2. Germline V gene lookup returns CDR1 MNHEY and CDR2 SMNVEV (reference sequence). The CDR3 has 22 residues. V lost 6 bases to trimming and J lost 4 bases; unmatched junction nucleotides: 24. The chain's CDR3 is CASSHWGGTSGAYMNLYNEQFF. The CDR3 nucleotides are TGTGCCAGCAGCCATTGGGGGGGGACTAGCGGGGCCTATATGAACTTATACAATGAGCAGTTCTTC.

The V and J genes are TRBV6-5 and TRBJ1-2; 8 bases line up with TRBD1. Germline CDR1 reads MNHEY; CDR2 reads SVGAGI. J gave up 3 bases and V 7 bases, and 10 bases lay outside the gene matches. The CDR3 loop spans 15 amino acids. This CDR3 reads CASIRGQGGDYGYTF. The CDR3, as DNA: TGTGCCAGCATTCGTGGACAGGGTGGCGACTATGGCTACACCTTC.

The chain couples TRBV9 to TRBJ2-7; D might be TRBD2 (7 bases). Germline V gene data show CDR1 as SGDLS and CDR2 as YYNGEE. V lost 0 bases and J 0 bases, leaving 13 bases between the germline ends. The CDR3 is 16 amino acids. In nucleotides, the CDR3 is TGTGCCAGCAGCGTAGAGGGGGGGCCCTCCTCCTACGAGCAGTACTTC. It encodes CASSVEGGPSSYEQYF.

The V gene is TRBV2, the J gene TRBJ2-5, with no clear D. Germline-derived CDR1 and CDR2 are SNHLY and FYNNEI. V was clipped by 2 bases and J by 4 bases, with 8 bases between them. The CDR3 length is 13 residues. The CDR3 spells CASSESPGETQYF. The CDR3 nucleotides read TGTGCCAGCAGTGAATCTCCGGGAGAGACCCAGTACTTC. The whole variable domain, filled in from reference TRBV2 and TRBJ2-5, reads EPEVTQTPSHQVTQMGQEVILRCVPISNHLYFYWYRQILGQKVEFLVSFYNNEISEKSEIFDDQFSVERPDGSNFTLKIRSTKLEDSAMYFCASSESPGETQYFGPGTRLLVL.

This rearrangement joins TRBV19 to TRBJ2-7; D unresolved. CDR3 length: 13 amino acids. V was cut by 3 bases and J by 3 bases, with 9 bases left in between. Germline CDR1 and CDR2: LNHDA and SQIVND (reference sequence). This chain's CDR3 is CASSMIPGYEQYF. The DNA for the CDR3 is TGTGCCAGTAGTATGATCCCGGGCTACGAGCAGTACTTC.

This rearrangement joins TRBV5-4 to TRBJ1-2, with 7 bases identical to TRBD1. The V segment lost 4 bases and the J segment 8 bases; nucleotides outside the gene matches: 8. This CDR3 has 13 amino acids. CDR1 is SGHNT and CDR2 is YYREEE in the germline V gene (reference sequence). The CDR3 here is CASSPRGTEGYTF. DNA for the CDR3: TGTGCCAGCAGCCCGAGAGGGACAGAAGGCTACACCTTC.

This clone was recorded only once. The chain is built from TRBV2 and TRBJ1-2, with 8 bases fitting TRBD1. V shed 4 bases, J shed 4 bases, and the junction held 5 bases outside the gene matches. CDR1 is SNHLY, CDR2 FYNNEI, per germline. CDR3 length: 14 amino acids. The CDR3 protein is CASSARTGFYGYTF. DNA of the CDR3: TGTGCCAGCAGTGCCCGGACAGGGTTCTATGGCTACACCTTC.

The chain is built from TRBV6-5 and TRBJ2-7, with D tentatively TRBD2 (5 bases). V was shortened by 5 bases and J by 5 bases, with 16 bases between the two germline ends. CDR1 MNHEY and CDR2 SVGAGI come from the germline V gene. The CDR3 has 14 amino acids. The CDR3 sequence is CASSPFLGGDEQYF. CDR3 in DNA: TGTGCCAGCAGTCCTTTTCTAGGAGGCGACGAGCAGTACTTC.

Comments on this clone: This specimen includes other DNA sequences encoding the same CDR3. The chain links TRBV12-3 or TRBV12-4 to TRBJ2-3; D gene uncertain. This CDR3 is 11 amino acids long. V lost 6 bases to trimming and J lost 5 bases, with 6 bases between them. The CDR3 is CASSLLDTQYF. The CDR3 bases are TGTGCCAGCAGCTTACTAGATACGCAGTATTTT.

The genes are TRBV3-1 (or the pseudogene TRBV3-2) and TRBJ1-5; 9 nucleotides align to TRBD1. The V gene's germline CDR1 is LGHDT and CDR2 YNNKEL (reference sequence). V lost 1 base, J lost 7 bases, and 2 bases stayed unmatched. The CDR3 loop spans 14 amino acids. The CDR3 DNA reads TGTGCCAGCAGCCAAGGGACAGGGGCCCAGCCCCAGCATTTT. Translation gives CASSQGTGAQPQHF.

V and J are TRBV5-4 and TRBJ2-7; 7 nucleotides match TRBD1. Unmatched junction bases numbered 2, after V lost 3 bases and J lost 2 bases. The CDR3 runs 13 residues. CDR1 SGHNT and CDR2 YYREEE come from the germline V gene (reference sequence). The CDR3 bases are TGTGCCAGCAGCTCAGGGGGACCCTACGAGCAGTACTTC. Translated: CASSSGGPYEQYF.

The chain links TRBV6-1 to TRBJ2-5, with D uncertain. V dropped 1 base and J dropped 1 base, with 10 bases sitting between them. This CDR3 contains 15 residues. Germline V gives CDR1 MNHNS, CDR2 SASEGT. The DNA for the CDR3 is TGTGCCAGCAGTGAAGGCGGCGCCACCCAAGAGACCCAGTACTTC. Encoded protein: CASSEGGATQETQYF.

The CDR3 protein is CASSPSGTDTQYF. CDR3 nucleotides: TGTGCCAGCAGCCCCTCCGGCACAGATACGCAGTATTTT. V gene TRBV3-1 (or the pseudogene TRBV3-2) combines with J gene TRBJ2-3, with no clear D. The CDR3 is 13 residues long. Trimming removed 4 bases at V and 1 base at J, with 6 bases between. Germline assignment: CDR1 LGHDT and CDR2 YNNKEL (reference sequence).

The CDR3 region has the DNA TGTGCCAGCAATTCGGGGAGTTCGAGAAAGGGCTACACCTTC. Protein product: CASNSGSSRKGYTF. The V and J genes are TRBV11-2 and TRBJ1-2, with D unresolved. Germline V lookup: CDR1 SGHAT, CDR2 FQNNGV. Deletions cut 7 bases from V and 8 bases from J, with 20 bases between. This CDR3 comprises 14 residues.

The gene calls are TRBV4-2 and TRBJ1-1; D remains ambiguous. Germline V gives CDR1 LGHNA, CDR2 YNFKEQ. The length of the CDR3 is 17 residues. Trimming took 0 bases from V and 0 from J, leaving 14 bases between them. The CDR3 protein is CASSQDPRGGMNTEAFF. For the CDR3, the DNA is TGTGCCAGCAGCCAAGATCCACGAGGTGGTATGAACACTGAAGCTTTCTTT.

This clone was seen a single time. The rearrangement links TRBV7-9 to TRBJ2-7; 8 bases align to TRBD1. Trimming at V came to 7 bases and at J to 1 base, leaving 12 bases not matched to a gene. CDR1 SEHNR and CDR2 FQNEAQ come from the germline V gene (reference sequence). The CDR3 is 16 residues long. The CDR3 spells CASTDRGQETSYEQYF. The CDR3 coding sequence is TGTGCCAGCACCGACCGGGGACAGGAAACATCCTACGAGCAGTACTTC.

This clone was observed a single time. The gene calls are TRBV10-1 and TRBJ2-3; D gene ambiguous. The CDR3 runs to 12 residues. Germline V gene lookup returns CDR1 WNHNN and CDR2 SYGVQD (reference sequence). Between the trimmed V and J ends, which lost 6 bases and 1 base, there was a span of 5 bases. This CDR3 is CASSLGTDTQYF. CDR3 coding DNA: TGCGCCAGCAGCCTAGGCACAGATACGCAGTATTTT.